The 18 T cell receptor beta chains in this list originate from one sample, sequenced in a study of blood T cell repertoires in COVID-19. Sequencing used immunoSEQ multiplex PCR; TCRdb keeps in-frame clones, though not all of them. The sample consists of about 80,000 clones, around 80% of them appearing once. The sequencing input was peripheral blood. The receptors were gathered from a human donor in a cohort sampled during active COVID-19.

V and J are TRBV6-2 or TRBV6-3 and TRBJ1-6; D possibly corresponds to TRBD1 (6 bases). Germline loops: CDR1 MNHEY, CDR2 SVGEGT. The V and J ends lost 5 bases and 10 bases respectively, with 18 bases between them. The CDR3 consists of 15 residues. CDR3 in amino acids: CASSPMDQRGSPLHF. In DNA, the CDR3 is TGTGCCAGCAGTCCGATGGACCAAAGGGGGTCACCCCTCCACTTT.

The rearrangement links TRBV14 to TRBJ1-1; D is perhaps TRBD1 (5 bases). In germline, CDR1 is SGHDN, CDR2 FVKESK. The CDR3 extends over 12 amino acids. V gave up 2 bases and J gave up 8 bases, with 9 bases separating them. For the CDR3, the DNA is TGTGCCAGCAGCCAATTGGGGGGGGAAGCTTTCTTT. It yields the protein CASSQLGGEAFF.

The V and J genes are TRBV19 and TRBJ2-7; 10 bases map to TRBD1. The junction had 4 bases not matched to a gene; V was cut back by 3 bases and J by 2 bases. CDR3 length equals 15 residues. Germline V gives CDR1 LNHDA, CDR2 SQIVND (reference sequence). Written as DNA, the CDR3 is TGTGCCAGTAGTATGGGGACAGGGGCGGCCTACGAGCAGTACTTC. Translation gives CASSMGTGAAYEQYF.

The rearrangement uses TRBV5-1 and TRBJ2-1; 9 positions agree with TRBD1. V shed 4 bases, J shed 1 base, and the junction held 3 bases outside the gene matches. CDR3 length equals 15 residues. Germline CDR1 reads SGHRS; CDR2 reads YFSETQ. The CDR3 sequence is CASSEGQGSYNEQFF. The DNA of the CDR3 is TGCGCCAGCAGCGAAGGACAGGGGTCCTACAATGAGCAGTTCTTC.

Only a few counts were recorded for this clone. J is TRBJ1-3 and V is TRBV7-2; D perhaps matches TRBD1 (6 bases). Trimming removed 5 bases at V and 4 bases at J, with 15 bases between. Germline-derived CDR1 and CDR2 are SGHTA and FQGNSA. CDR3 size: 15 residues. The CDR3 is CASSTRGGRGNTIYF. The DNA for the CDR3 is TGTGCCAGCAGCACCCGGGGGGGGCGAGGAAACACCATATATTTT.

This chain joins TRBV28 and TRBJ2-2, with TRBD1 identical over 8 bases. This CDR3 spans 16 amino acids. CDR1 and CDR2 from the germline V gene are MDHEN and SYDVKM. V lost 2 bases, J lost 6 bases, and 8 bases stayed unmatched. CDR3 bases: TGTGCCAGCAGTTTACGGACAGGGAACTTAGCCGGGGAGCTGTTTTTT. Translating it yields CASSLRTGNLAGELFF.

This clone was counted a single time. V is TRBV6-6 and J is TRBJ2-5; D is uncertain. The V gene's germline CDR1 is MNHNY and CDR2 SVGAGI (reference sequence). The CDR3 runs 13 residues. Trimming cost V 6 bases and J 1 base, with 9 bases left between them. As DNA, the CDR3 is TGTGCCAGCAGCTCCCTGGCCCAAGAGACCCAGTACTTC. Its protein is CASSSLAQETQYF.

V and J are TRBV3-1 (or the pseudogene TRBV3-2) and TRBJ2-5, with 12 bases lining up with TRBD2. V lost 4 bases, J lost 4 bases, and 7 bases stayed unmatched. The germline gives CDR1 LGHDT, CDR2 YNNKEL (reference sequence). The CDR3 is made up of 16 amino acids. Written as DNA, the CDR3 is TGTGCCAGCAGCCCAAAGAGGGGACTAGCGGGAGAGACCCAGTACTTC. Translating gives CASSPKRGLAGETQYF.

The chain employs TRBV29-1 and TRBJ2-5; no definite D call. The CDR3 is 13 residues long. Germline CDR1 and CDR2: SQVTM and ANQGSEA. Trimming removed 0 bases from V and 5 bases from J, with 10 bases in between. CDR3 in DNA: TGCAGCGTTGAAGAAGGCAGAGCGGAGACCCAGTACTTC. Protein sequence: CSVEEGRAETQYF.

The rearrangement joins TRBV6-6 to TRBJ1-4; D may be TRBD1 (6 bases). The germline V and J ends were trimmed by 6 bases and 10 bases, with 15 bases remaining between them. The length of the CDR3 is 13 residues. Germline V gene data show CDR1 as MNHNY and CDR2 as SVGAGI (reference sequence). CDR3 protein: CASSKDSAGKLFF. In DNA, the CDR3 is TGTGCCAGCAGCAAGGACAGCGCTGGAAAACTGTTTTTT.

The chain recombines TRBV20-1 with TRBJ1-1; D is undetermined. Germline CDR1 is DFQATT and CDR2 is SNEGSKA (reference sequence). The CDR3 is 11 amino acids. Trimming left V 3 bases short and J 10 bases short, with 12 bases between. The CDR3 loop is CSASVGEVAFF. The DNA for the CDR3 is TGCAGTGCTAGCGTGGGAGAGGTAGCTTTCTTT.

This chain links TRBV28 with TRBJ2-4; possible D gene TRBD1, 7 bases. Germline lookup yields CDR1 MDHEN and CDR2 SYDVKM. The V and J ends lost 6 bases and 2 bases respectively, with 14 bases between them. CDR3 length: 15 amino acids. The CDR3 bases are TGTGCCAGCAGCCAGGGGGGCCCATCCAAAAACATTCAGTACTTC. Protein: CASSQGGPSKNIQYF.

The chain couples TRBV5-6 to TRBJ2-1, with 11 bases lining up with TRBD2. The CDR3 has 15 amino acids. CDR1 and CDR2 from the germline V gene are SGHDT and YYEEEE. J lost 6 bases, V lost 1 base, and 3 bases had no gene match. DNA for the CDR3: TGTGCCAGCAGCTTGTTCGGGACTAGCGGCAATGAGCAGTTCTTC. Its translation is CASSLFGTSGNEQFF.

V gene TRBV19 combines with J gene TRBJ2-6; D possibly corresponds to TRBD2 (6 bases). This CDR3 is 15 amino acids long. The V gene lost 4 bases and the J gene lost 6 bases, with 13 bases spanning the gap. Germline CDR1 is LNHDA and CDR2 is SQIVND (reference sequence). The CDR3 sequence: CASSTGRSVANVLTF. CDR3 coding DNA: TGTGCCAGTAGTACAGGGAGGAGTGTGGCCAACGTCCTGACTTTC.

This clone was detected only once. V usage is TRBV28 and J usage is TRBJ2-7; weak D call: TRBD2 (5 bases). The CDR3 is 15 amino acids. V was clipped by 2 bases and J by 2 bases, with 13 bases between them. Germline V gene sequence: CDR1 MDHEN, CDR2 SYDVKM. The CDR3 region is CASSLARTGTYEQYF. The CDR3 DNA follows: TGTGCCAGCAGTTTAGCCCGGACGGGGACCTACGAGCAGTACTTC.

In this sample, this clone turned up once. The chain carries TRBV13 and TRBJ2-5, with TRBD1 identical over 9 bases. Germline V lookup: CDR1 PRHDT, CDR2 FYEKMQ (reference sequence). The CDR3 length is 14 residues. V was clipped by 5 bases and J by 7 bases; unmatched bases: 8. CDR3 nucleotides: TGTGCCAGCAGCACTCCCGGGACAGGGAGGACCCAGTACTTC. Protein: CASSTPGTGRTQYF.

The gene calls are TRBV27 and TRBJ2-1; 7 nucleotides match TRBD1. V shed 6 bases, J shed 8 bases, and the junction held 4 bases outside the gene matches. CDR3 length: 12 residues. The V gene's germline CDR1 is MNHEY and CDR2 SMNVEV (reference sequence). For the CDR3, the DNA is TGTGCCAGCAGCATAGGGGGCCATGAGCAGTTCTTC. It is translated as CASSIGGHEQFF.

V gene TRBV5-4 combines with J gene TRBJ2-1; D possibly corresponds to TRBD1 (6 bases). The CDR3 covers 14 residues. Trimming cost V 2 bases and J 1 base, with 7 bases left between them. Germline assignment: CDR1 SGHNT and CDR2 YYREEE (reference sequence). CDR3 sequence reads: CASSLQGSYNEQFF. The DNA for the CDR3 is TGTGCCAGCAGCTTACAGGGATCCTACAATGAGCAGTTCTTC.